These T cell receptor beta chains were read from a single sample in a study of T cell responses to AZD1222 COVID-19 vaccine. Profiled with immunoSEQ multiplex PCR; TCRdb holds only in-frame clones, not every one. The table includes approximately 170,000 clones, over 75% detected once. Material: peripheral blood, obtained on day 0 of AZD1222 vaccination. These receptors were obtained from an adult in good health. Both conserved end residues are part of each CDR3. D genes are given only for firm matches. Rows give clone size only sometimes, using once, few, many, or a class for an expanded clone.

size	D	V	J	length	CDR3	DNA
.	.	TRBV5-5	TRBJ2-5	13	CASSFHSQETQYF	TGTGCCAGCAGCTTTCACTCCCAAGAGACCCAGTACTTC
.	.	TRBV3-1/TRBV3-2	TRBJ1-2	14	CASSQEGLSTGYTF	TGTGCCAGCAGCCAAGAAGGACTATCTACTGGCTACACCTTC
.	TRBD1	TRBV6-6	TRBJ1-5	17	CASSPGTGIYSNQPQHF	TGTGCCAGCAGTCCCGGGACAGGGATTTATAGCAATCAGCCCCAGCATTTT
.	.	TRBV28	TRBJ2-1	14	CASRSASSYNEQFF	TGTGCCAGCCGGAGTGCTAGCAGCTACAATGAGCAGTTCTTC
.	.	TRBV18	TRBJ2-7	13	CASSPPPDYEQYF	TGTGCCAGCTCACCACCACCAGACTACGAGCAGTACTTC
.	.	TRBV18	TRBJ1-1	15	CASTLAGPTNTEAFF	TGTGCCAGCACATTAGCGGGACCGACGAACACTGAAGCTTTCTTT
.	TRBD2	TRBV5-4	TRBJ2-1	15	CASSFLLAAYNEQFF	TGTGCCAGCAGCTTCCTACTAGCGGCCTACAATGAGCAGTTCTTC
medium-sized	.	TRBV18	TRBJ2-5	17	CASSPSSIDPRAETQYF	TGTGCCAGCTCTCCCTCGTCTATCGACCCGAGGGCAGAGACCCAGTACTTC
.	.	TRBV6-5	TRBJ2-7	13	CASSYGQTYEQYF	TGTGCCAGCAGTTACGGGCAGACCTACGAGCAGTACTTC
.	TRBD1	TRBV7-9	TRBJ2-3	16	CASSLGDREMADTQYF	TGTGCCAGCAGCTTAGGGGACAGGGAAATGGCAGATACGCAGTATTTT
.	.	TRBV11-2	TRBJ2-6	15	CASRVDSLGANVLTF	TGTGCCAGCAGGGTGGACAGTCTTGGGGCCAACGTCCTGACTTTC
.	.	TRBV11-2	TRBJ1-5	13	CASSLVIGQPQHF	TGTGCCAGCAGCTTAGTTATCGGTCAGCCCCAGCATTTT
.	TRBD1	TRBV5-1	TRBJ2-7	14	CASSPGTGWNEQYF	TGCGCCAGCAGCCCGGGGACAGGGTGGAACGAGCAGTACTTC
.	.	TRBV9	TRBJ1-2	15	CASSVLTTRDYGYTF	TGTGCCAGCAGCGTCCTAACAACGAGGGACTATGGCTACACCTTC
.	.	TRBV2	TRBJ1-1	14	CASSAGQYTTEAFF	TGTGCCAGCAGTGCCGGACAGTATACCACTGAAGCTTTCTTT
.	TRBD1	TRBV28	TRBJ2-7	18	CASRHFKRGRDRGHEQYF	TGTGCCAGCAGGCATTTTAAACGTGGTAGGGACAGGGGCCACGAGCAGTACTTC
.	.	TRBV15	TRBJ2-3	15	CATGSIGESTDTQYF	TGTGCCACCGGTTCTATCGGGGAGAGCACAGATACGCAGTATTTT
.	TRBD2	TRBV3-1/TRBV3-2	TRBJ2-1	15	CASSPMLGGNNEQFF	TGTGCCAGCAGCCCCATGTTGGGAGGGAACAATGAGCAGTTCTTC
once	TRBD1	TRBV19	TRBJ2-2	17	CASIRGWGQGNTGELFF	TGTGCCAGTATCCGGGGATGGGGACAGGGGAACACCGGGGAGCTGTTTTTT
.	.	TRBV7-3	TRBJ2-3	14	CASSQMAWPDTQYF	TGTGCCAGCAGCCAAATGGCCTGGCCAGATACGCAGTATTTT
.	.	TRBV5-6	TRBJ1-2	16	CASSLQFTGSNYGYTF	TGTGCCAGCAGCTTGCAATTTACGGGGTCTAACTATGGCTACACCTTC
.	.	TRBV6-2/TRBV6-3	TRBJ2-7	15	CASSRTGPISYEQYF	TGTGCCAGCAGTAGAACAGGGCCAATTTCCTACGAGCAGTACTTC
.	.	TRBV5-4	TRBJ1-4	15	CASSLAGPPNEKLFF	TGTGCCAGCAGCTTGGCCGGGCCCCCTAATGAAAAACTGTTTTTT
.	TRBD1	TRBV7-9	TRBJ1-4	14	CASSSGTGNEKLFF	TGTGCCAGCAGCTCCGGGACAGGGAATGAAAAACTGTTTTTT
.	TRBD2	TRBV5-5	TRBJ2-3	17	CASTKEGLAGRRDTQYF	TGTGCCAGCACCAAAGAAGGACTAGCGGGGAGAAGAGATACGCAGTATTTT
.	TRBD2	TRBV11-3	TRBJ2-2	15	CASSQGLAGSGELFF	TGTGCCAGCAGTCAAGGACTAGCCGGTTCCGGGGAGCTGTTTTTT
.	TRBD2	TRBV4-1	TRBJ2-1	18	CASSPLAGSVRSYNEQFF	TGCGCCAGCAGCCCGTTAGCGGGGAGTGTGCGGTCCTACAATGAGCAGTTCTTC
.	.	TRBV29-1	TRBJ2-5	12	CSVPIQVETQYF	TGCAGCGTCCCCATTCAGGTGGAGACCCAGTACTTC
.	.	TRBV18	TRBJ2-2	15	CASSPPYLSSQELFF	TGTGCCAGCTCACCACCGTACTTGAGCAGCCAGGAGCTGTTTTTT
.	TRBD1	TRBV7-9	TRBJ2-5	16	CASSFGTGGAGETQYF	TGTGCCAGCAGCTTCGGGACAGGGGGCGCGGGAGAGACCCAGTACTTC
.	.	TRBV5-6	TRBJ2-7	14	CASSPGPMSYEQYF	TGTGCCAGCAGCCCCGGACCGATGTCCTACGAGCAGTACTTC
.	TRBD2	TRBV24-1	TRBJ2-1	14	CATSSSGGYNEQFF	TGTGCCACCAGTTCCAGCGGGGGTTACAATGAGCAGTTCTTC
.	.	TRBV6-1	TRBJ1-3	17	CASSEYSGAGSGNTIYF	TGTGCCAGCAGTGAATATTCGGGGGCCGGCTCTGGAAACACCATATATTTT
.	TRBD1	TRBV6-1	TRBJ2-3	16	CASSDWAGGSTDTQYF	TGTGCCAGCAGTGATTGGGCAGGGGGCTCCACAGATACGCAGTATTTT
.	.	TRBV6-5	TRBJ2-2	14	CASKRGGDTGELFF	TGTGCCAGCAAAAGAGGGGGAGACACCGGGGAGCTGTTTTTT